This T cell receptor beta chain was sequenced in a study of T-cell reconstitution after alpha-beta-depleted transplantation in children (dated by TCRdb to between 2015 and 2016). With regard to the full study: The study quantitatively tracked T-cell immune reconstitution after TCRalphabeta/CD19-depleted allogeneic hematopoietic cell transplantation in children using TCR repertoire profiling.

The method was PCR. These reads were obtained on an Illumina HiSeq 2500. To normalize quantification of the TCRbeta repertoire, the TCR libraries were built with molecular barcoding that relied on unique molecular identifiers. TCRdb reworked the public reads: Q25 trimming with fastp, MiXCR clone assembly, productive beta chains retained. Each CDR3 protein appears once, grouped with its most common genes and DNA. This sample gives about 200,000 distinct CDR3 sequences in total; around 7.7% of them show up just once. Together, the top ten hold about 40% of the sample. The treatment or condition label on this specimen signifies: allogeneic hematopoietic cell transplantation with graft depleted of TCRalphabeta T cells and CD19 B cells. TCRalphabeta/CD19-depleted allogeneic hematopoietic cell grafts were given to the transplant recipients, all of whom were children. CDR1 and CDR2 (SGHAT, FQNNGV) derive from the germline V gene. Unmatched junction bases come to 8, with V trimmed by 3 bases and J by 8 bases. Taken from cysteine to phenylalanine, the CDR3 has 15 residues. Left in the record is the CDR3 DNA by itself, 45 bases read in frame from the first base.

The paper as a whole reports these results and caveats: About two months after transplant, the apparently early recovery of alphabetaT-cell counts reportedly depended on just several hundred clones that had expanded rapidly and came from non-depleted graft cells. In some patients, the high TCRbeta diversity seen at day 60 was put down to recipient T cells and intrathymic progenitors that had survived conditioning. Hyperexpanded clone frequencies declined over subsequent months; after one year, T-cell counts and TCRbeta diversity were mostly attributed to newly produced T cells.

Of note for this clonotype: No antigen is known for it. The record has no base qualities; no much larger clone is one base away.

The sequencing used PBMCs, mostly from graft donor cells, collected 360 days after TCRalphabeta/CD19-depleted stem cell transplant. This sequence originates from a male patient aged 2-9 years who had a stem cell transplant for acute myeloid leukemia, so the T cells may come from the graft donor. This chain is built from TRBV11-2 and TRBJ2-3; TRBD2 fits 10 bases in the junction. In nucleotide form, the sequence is TGTGCCAGCAGCTTTTTCCTAGCGGGGGATCTTACGCAGTATTTT. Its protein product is CASSFFLAGDLTQYF.